Sequencing of this TCR beta chain was carried out in a study of T cells after yellow fever vaccination. CDR1 and CDR2 from the germline V gene are MDHEN and SYDVKM. V was trimmed by 3 bases and J by 0 bases, leaving 9 bases between them. The CDR3 is made up of 16 amino acids. In TCRdb, the 5' RACE reads were re-called with MiXCR into one record per CDR3 protein. The table has nearly 350,000 distinct CDR3 sequences, about 7.8% seen once. This clonotype was seen a few times. Its target is unknown. Overall study results and limits: Among all clonotypes, a small share was observed in both CD4 and CD8 compartments. The booster response re-showed most primary clones: over 95% CD4, around 85% CD8.

Sample: PBMCs, taken approximately 40 days after the first yellow fever vaccination. This rearrangement joins TRBV28 to TRBJ2-6; D unresolved. The TCR originated in a man aged 18 to 30 who received the YFV17D yellow fever vaccine. The CDR3 sequence is CASSLADISGANVLTF. The CDR3 DNA is TGTGCCAGCAGTTTGGCCGACATCTCTGGGGCCAACGTCCTGACTTTC.